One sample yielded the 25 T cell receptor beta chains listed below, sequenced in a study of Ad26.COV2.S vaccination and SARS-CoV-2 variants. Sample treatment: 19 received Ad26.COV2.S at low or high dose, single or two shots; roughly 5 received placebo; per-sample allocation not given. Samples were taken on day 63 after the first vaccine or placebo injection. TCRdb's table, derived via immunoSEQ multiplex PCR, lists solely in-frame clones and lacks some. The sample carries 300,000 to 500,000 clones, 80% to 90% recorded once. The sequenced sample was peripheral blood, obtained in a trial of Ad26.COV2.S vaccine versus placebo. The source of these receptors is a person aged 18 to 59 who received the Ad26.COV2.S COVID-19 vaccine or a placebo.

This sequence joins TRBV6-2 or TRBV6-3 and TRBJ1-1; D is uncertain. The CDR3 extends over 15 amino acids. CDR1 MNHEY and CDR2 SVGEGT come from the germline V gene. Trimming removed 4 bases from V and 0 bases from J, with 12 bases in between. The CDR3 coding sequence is TGTGCCAGCAGTTCCCTGAATATCTTGAACACTGAAGCTTTCTTT. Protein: CASSSLNILNTEAFF.

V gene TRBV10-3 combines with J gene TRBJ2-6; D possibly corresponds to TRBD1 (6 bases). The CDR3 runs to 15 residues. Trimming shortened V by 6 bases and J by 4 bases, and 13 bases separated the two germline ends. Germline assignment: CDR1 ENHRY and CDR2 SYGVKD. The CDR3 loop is CAISLQGTGANVLTF. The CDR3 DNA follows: TGTGCCATCAGCCTTCAGGGGACCGGGGCCAACGTCCTGACTTTC.

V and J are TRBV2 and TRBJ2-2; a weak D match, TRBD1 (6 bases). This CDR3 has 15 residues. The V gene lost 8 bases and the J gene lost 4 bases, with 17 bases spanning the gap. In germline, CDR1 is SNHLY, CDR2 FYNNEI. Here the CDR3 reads CASVGTTIGTGELFF. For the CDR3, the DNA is TGTGCCAGCGTAGGGACAACCATCGGCACCGGGGAGCTGTTTTTT.

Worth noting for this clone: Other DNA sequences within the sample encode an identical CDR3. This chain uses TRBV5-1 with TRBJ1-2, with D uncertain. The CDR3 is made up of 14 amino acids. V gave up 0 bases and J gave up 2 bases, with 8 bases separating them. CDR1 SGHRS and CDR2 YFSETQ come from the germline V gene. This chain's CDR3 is CASSLEGQNYGYTF. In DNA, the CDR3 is TGCGCCAGCAGCTTGGAAGGGCAAAACTATGGCTACACCTTC.

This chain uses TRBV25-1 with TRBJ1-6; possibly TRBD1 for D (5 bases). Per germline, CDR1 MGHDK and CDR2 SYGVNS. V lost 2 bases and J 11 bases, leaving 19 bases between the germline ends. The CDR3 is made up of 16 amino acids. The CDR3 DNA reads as TGTGCCAGCAGTGAAACGGGGACGTCAGGGTGGCCACCCCTCCACTTT. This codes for CASSETGTSGWPPLHF.

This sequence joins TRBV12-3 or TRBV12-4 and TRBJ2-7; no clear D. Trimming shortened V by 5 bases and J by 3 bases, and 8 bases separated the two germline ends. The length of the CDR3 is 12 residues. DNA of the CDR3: TGTGCCAGCAGTCAAGAAAACTACGAGCAGTACTTC. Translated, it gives CASSQENYEQYF.

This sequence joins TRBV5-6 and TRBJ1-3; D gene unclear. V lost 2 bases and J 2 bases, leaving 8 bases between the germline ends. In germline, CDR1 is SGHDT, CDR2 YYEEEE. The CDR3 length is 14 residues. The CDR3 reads CASSFGIPGNTIYF. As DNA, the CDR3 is TGTGCCAGCAGCTTCGGGATCCCTGGAAACACCATATATTTT. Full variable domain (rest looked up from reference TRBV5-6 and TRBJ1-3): DAGVTQSPTHLIKTRGQQVTLRCSPKSGHDTVSWYQQALGQGPQFIFQYYEEEERQRGNFPDRFSGHQFPNYSSELNVNALLLGDSALYLCASSFGIPGNTIYFGEGSWLTVV.

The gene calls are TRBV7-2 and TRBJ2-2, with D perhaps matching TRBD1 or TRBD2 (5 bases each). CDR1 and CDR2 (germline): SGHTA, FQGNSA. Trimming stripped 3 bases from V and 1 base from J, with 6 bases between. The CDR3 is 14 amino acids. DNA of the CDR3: TGTGCCAGCAGCTTGGGACGGAACACCGGGGAGCTGTTTTTT. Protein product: CASSLGRNTGELFF.

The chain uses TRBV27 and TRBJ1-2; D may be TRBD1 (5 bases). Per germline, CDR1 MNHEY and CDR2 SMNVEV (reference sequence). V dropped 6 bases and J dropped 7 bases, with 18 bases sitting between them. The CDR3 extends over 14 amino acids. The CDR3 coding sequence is TGTGCCAGCAGCCTGAACGGGGGAAGTTTTGGCTACACCTTC. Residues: CASSLNGGSFGYTF.

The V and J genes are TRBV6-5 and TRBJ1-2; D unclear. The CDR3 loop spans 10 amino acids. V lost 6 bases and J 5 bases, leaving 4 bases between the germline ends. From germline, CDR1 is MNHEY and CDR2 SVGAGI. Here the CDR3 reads CASRAYGYTF. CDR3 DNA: TGTGCCAGCAGGGCTTATGGCTACACCTTC.

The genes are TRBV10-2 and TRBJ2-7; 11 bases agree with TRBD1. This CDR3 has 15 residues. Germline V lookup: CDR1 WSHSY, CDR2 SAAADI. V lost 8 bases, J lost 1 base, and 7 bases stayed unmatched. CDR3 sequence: CASRVGTGGSYEQYF. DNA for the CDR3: TGCGCCAGCCGCGTGGGGACAGGGGGATCCTACGAGCAGTACTTC.

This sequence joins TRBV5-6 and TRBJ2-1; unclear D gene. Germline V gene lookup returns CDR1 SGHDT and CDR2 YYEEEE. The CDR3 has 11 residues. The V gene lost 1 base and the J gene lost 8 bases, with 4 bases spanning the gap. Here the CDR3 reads CASSLRYEQFF. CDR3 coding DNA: TGTGCCAGCAGCTTGAGATATGAGCAGTTCTTC.

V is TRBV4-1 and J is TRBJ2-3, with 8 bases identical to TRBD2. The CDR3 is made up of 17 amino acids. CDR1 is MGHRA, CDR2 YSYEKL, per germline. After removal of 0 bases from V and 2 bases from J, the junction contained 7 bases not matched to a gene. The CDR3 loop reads CASSQDRGGIYTDTQYF. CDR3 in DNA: TGCGCCAGCAGCCAAGATCGGGGGGGCATCTACACAGATACGCAGTATTTT.

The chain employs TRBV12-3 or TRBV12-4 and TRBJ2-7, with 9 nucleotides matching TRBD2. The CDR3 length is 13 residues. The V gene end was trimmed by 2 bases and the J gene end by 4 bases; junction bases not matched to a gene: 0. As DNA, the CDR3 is TGTGCCAGCAGTTTACTAGCGGGGTACGAGCAGTACTTC. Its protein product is CASSLLAGYEQYF.

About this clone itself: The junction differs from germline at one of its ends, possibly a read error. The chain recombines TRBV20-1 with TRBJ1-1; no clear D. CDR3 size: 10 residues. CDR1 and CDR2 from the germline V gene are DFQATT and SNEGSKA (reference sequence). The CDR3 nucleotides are TGCAGTGCTAGGGAGACGATGCAAAAATTT. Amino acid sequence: CSARETMQKF.

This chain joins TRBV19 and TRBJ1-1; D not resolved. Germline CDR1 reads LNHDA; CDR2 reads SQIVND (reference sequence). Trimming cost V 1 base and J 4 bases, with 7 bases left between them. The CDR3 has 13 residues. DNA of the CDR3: TGTGCCAGTAGTATAGCAGTGTTCACTGAAGCTTTCTTT. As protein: CASSIAVFTEAFF.

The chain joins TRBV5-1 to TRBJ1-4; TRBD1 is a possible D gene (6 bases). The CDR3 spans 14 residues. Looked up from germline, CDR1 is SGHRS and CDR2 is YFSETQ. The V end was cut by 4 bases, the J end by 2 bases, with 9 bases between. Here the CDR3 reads CASSQGFTNEKLFF. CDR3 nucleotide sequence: TGCGCCAGCAGCCAGGGGTTCACTAATGAAAAACTGTTTTTT. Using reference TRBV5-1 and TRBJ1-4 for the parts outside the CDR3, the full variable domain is KAGVTQTPRYLIKTRGQQVTLSCSPISGHRSVSWYQQTPGQGLQFLFEYFSETQRNKGNFPGRFSGRQFSNSRSEMNVSTLELGDSALYLCASSQGFTNEKLFFGSGTQLSVL.

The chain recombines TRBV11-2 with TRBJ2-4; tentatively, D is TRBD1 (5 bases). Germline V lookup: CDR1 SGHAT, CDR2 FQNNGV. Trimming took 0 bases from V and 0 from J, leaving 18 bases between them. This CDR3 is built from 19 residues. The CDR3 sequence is CASSLDSVRQTLAKNIQYF. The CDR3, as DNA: TGTGCCAGCAGCTTAGATAGTGTGAGACAGACCCTAGCCAAAAACATTCAGTACTTC.

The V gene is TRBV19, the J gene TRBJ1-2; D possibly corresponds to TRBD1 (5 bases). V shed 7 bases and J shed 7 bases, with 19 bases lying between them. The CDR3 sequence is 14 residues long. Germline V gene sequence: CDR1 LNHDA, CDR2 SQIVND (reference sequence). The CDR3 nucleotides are TGTGCCAGTACGCCAGAGGGACCGGGGCTTGGCTACACCTTC. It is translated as CASTPEGPGLGYTF.

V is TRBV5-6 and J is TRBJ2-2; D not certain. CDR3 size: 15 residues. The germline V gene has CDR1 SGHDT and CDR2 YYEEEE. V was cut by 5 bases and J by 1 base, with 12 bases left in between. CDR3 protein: CASSNPFMNTGELFF. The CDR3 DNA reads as TGTGCCAGCAGTAACCCCTTTATGAACACCGGGGAGCTGTTTTTT.

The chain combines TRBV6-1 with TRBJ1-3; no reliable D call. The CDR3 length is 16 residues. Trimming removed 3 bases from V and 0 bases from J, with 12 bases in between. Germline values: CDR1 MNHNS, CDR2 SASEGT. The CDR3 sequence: CASSEGRLLSGNTIYF. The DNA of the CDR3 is TGTGCCAGCAGTGAGGGCAGATTACTCTCTGGAAACACCATATATTTT.

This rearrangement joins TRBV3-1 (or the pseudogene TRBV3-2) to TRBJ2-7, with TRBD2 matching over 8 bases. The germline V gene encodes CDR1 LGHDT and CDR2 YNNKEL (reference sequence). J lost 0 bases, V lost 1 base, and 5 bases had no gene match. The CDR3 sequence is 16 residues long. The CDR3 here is CASSQGGGSSSYEQYF. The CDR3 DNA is TGTGCCAGCAGCCAAGGCGGGGGGTCCAGCTCCTACGAGCAGTACTTC.

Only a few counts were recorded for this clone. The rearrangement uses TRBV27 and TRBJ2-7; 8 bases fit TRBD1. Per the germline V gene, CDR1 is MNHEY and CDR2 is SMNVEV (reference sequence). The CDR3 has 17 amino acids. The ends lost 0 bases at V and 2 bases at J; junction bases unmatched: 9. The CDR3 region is CASSLSLDRVKAYEQYF. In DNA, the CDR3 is TGTGCCAGCAGTTTATCCCTGGACAGGGTCAAGGCCTACGAGCAGTACTTC.

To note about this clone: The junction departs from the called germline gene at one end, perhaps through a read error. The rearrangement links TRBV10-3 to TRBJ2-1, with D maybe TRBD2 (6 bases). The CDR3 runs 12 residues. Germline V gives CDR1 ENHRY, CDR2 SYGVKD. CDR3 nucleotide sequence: TGTGCCATCAGTGAGTTGCGCGGGGACTGGGTCTTC. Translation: CAISELRGDWVF.

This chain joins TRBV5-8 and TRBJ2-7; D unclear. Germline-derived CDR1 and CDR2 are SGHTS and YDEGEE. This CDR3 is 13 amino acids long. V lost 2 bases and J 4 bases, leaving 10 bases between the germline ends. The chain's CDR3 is CASSFGVAYEQYF. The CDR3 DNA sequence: TGTGCCAGCAGCTTCGGAGTGGCATACGAGCAGTACTTC.